The T cell receptor beta chain under discussion was sequenced for a study of T-cell reconstitution after alpha-beta-depleted transplantation in children. General study points: Expanded graft clones, several hundred of them, were reportedly the source of alpha-beta T cells about two months after transplant.

Germline assignment: CDR1 MGHRA and CDR2 YSYEKL. The CDR3 length is 13 residues. V lost 0 bases to trimming and J lost 4 bases, with 3 bases between them. Unique molecular identifiers tagged the TCRbeta library. TCRdb reprocessed the PCR reads via MiXCR and lists one record per CDR3 protein. The profile shows roughly 490,000 distinct CDR3 sequences, over 9.5% of them singletons. This clonotype occurred a few times. Its antigen is undetermined. The sequencing used PBMCs, mostly from graft donor cells, collected 180 days after TCRalphabeta/CD19-depleted stem cell transplant. This chain connects TRBV4-1 to TRBJ1-4; D remains unclear. The sequence was collected from a female patient aged 2-10 years who had a stem cell transplant for aplastic anemia, so the T cells may come from the graft donor. This CDR3 reads CASSQDFNEKLFF. The CDR3 coding sequence is TGCGCCAGCAGCCAAGACTTTAATGAAAAACTGTTTTTT.